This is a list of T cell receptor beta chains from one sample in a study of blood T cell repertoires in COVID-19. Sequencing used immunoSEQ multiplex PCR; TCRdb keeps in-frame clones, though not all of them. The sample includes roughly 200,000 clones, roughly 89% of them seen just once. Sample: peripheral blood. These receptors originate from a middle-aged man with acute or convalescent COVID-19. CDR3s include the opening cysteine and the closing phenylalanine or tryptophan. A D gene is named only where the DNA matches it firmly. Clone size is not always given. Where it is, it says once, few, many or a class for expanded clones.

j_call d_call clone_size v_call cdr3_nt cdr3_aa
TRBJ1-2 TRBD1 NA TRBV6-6 TGTGCCAGCAGTTACTCGGACAGGACCTTTATATATGGCTACACCTTC CASSYSDRTFIYGYTF
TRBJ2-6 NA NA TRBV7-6 TGTGCCAGCAGCTTACAGGGTGCTGGGGCCAACGTCCTGACTTTC CASSLQGAGANVLTF
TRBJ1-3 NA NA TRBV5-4 TGTGCCAGCAGCTTTCAGGGGAACTCTGGAAACACCATATATTTT CASSFQGNSGNTIYF
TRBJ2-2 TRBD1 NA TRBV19 TGTGCCAGTACTACCGGGACAGGGAGTCCCGGGGAGCTGTTTTTT CASTTGTGSPGELFF
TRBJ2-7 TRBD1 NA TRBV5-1 TGCGCCAGCAGCTTCTCTACCGACAGGGCCGACTACGAGCAGTACTTC CASSFSTDRADYEQYF
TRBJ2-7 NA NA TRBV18 TGTGCCAGCTCACCAGCGGGACGGAACTCCTACGAGCAGTACTTC CASSPAGRNSYEQYF
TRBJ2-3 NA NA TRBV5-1 TGCGCCAGCAGCTTTAACGCGGCAGTGTTTAGCACAGATACGCAGTATTTT CASSFNAAVFSTDTQYF
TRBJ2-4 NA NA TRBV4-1 TGCGCCAGCAGCCAAGATTCAGGGACACCTAACATTAACATTCAGTACTTC CASSQDSGTPNINIQYF
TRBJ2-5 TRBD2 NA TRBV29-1 TGCAGCGTTAGAGCGGGGGGGCCGGAGACCCAGTACTTC CSVRAGGPETQYF
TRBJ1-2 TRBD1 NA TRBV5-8 TGTGCCAGCAGCCCCGTCCAGGGGGAGTTC CASSPVQGEF
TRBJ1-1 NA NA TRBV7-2 TGTGCCAGCAGCTTAGTTGGCAGGAACACTGAAGCTTTCTTT CASSLVGRNTEAFF
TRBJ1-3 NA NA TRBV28 TGTGCCAGCGCGGCTGCCTCTGGAAACACCATATATTTT CASAAASGNTIYF
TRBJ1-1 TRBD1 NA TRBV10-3 TGTGCCATCAGTGGGACAGGGAGGACTGAAGCTTTCTTT CAISGTGRTEAFF
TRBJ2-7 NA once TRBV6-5 TGTGCCAGCAGTACTCTTATGAGCTCCTACGAGCAGTACTTC CASSTLMSSYEQYF